This T cell receptor beta chain was profiled in a study of blood T cell repertoires in COVID-19. At the level of the study: COVID-19 samples from acute and convalescent phases originated in the United States, Italy and Spain.

Trimming took 3 bases from V and 5 from J, leaving 8 bases between them. This CDR3 is built from 12 residues. TCRdb's copy holds only in-frame clones and misses some; the assay was immunoSEQ multiplex PCR. The sample yields tens of thousands of clones, around 90% seen once. The gene calls are TRBV12-3 or TRBV12-4 and TRBJ2-7, with D perhaps TRBD1 (6 bases). The sequence was obtained from a man aged 50 to 59 with acute or convalescent COVID-19. What was sequenced was peripheral blood. This chain's CDR3 is CASSFRQDEQYF. The CDR3 DNA is TGTGCCAGCAGTTTCCGACAGGACGAGCAGTACTTC.